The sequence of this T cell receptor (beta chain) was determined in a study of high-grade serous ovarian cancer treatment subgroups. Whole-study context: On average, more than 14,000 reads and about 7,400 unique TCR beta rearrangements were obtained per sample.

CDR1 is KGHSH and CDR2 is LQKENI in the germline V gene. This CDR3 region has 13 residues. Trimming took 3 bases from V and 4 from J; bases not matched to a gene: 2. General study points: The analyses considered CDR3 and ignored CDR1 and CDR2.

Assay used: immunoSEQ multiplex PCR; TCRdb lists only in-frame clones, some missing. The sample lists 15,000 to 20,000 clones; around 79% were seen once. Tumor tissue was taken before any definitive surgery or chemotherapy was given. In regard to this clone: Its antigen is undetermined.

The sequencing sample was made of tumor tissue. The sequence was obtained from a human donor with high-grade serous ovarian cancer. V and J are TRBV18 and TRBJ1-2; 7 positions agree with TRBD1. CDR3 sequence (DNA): TGTGCCAGCTCACCTGACAGGGTCTATGGCTACACCTTC. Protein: CASSPDRVYGYTF.